Presented here are 25 T cell receptor beta chains from one specimen sequenced in a study of human T cells and chemical hapten exposure. TCRdb re-analysed the RACE reads in MiXCR, keeping a single row per CDR3 protein. The sample records around 200,000 distinct CDR3 sequences, roughly 30% being singletons. The time point: pre-sensitization, week 0. Treatment defined: therapeutic diphenylcyclopropenone sensitization with weekly scalp DPC. Sequenced material: whole blood, taken in connection with sensitization to the hapten diphenylcyclopropenone (DPC). Source of these receptors: a woman in her 30s with alopecia areata. Some clones in this sample may be carry-over from other donors' samples.

CDR3 loop: CASSWTGGWTEAFF. The CDR3 bases are TGTGCCAGCAGTTGGACAGGGGGGTGGACTGAAGCTTTCTTT. The V call is TRBV6-2 or TRBV6-3, the J call TRBJ1-1; TRBD1 matches at 10 bases. With V trimmed by 4 bases and J by 5 bases, 4 bases remained unmatched. This CDR3 region has 14 residues. Germline V gene lookup returns CDR1 MNHEY and CDR2 SVGEGT.

This clonotype was detected a few times. V is TRBV7-6 and J is TRBJ1-6, with no clear D. The germline gives CDR1 SGHVS, CDR2 FNYEAQ. V lost 5 bases and J lost 8, with 10 bases in between. The CDR3 length is 13 residues. In DNA form, the CDR3 reads TGTGCCAGCAGCAAAGACGGATATTCACCCCTCCACTTT. Translation gives CASSKDGYSPLHF.

This clonotype was recorded at least ten times. V usage is TRBV20-1 and J usage is TRBJ1-1, with 11 bases identical to TRBD1. J gave up 3 bases and V 4 bases, and 4 bases lay outside the gene matches. The CDR3 totals 14 residues. Per germline, CDR1 DFQATT and CDR2 SNEGSKA (reference sequence). CDR3 in DNA: TGCAGTGCTAACCCGGGACAGGGGGACACTGAAGCTTTCTTT. Amino acid sequence: CSANPGQGDTEAFF.

This clonotype was seen a few times. V and J are TRBV20-1 and TRBJ1-1; D may be TRBD1 (6 bases). Trimming removed 6 bases at V and 11 bases at J, with 16 bases between. CDR3 size: 11 residues. The germline V gene encodes CDR1 DFQATT and CDR2 SNEGSKA (reference sequence). The CDR3 nucleotides read TGCAGTGCGACTAGTAGGACAGTCGCTTTCTTT. It codes for CSATSRTVAFF.

The V call is TRBV3-1, the J call TRBJ2-1, with a possible D match to TRBD1 (6 bases). The CDR3 spans 16 residues. Trimming left V 1 base short and J 6 bases short, with 16 bases between. In germline, CDR1 is LGHDT, CDR2 YNNKEL (reference sequence). The chain's CDR3 is CASSQGITRGFNEQFF. CDR3 DNA sequence: TGTGCCAGCAGCCAAGGGATAACTAGGGGGTTCAATGAGCAGTTCTTC.

V is TRBV29-1 and J is TRBJ2-3; D is uncertain. The V gene lost 7 bases and the J gene lost 0 bases, with 11 bases spanning the gap. There are 13 residues in the CDR3. Germline V gene lookup returns CDR1 SQVTM and CDR2 ANQGSEA. In DNA form, the CDR3 reads TGCAGCGGTGTACACCAAAGCACAGATACGCAGTATTTT. Protein sequence: CSGVHQSTDTQYF.

The chain links TRBV6-5 to TRBJ1-6, with TRBD1 identical over 8 bases. After removal of 2 bases from V and 7 bases from J, the junction contained 10 bases not matched to a gene. The CDR3 consists of 17 residues. Germline loops: CDR1 MNHEY, CDR2 SVGAGI. The CDR3, as DNA: TGTGCCAGCAGTTACCTGGACAGGGCTGGACGGAATTCACCCCTCCACTTT. It specifies CASSYLDRAGRNSPLHF.

The chain joins TRBV28 to TRBJ2-7; D remains ambiguous. Trimming stripped 6 bases from V and 0 bases from J, with 12 bases between. CDR3 length: 14 residues. The germline CDR1 and CDR2 sequences are MDHEN and SYDVKM. The CDR3 DNA reads as TGTGCCAGCAGGGCCATGGGCAGCTCCTACGAGCAGTACTTC. Translated: CASRAMGSSYEQYF.

The rearrangement joins TRBV28 to TRBJ1-1, with unresolved D. V was trimmed by 3 bases and J by 3 bases, leaving 11 bases between them. This CDR3 spans 14 amino acids. Germline V gene sequence: CDR1 MDHEN, CDR2 SYDVKM. This CDR3 is CASSLRRLYTEAFF. The CDR3 DNA follows: TGTGCCAGCAGTTTGCGACGGCTGTACACTGAAGCTTTCTTT.

The chain combines TRBV6-2 or TRBV6-3 with TRBJ2-1, with 13 nucleotides matching TRBD2. This CDR3 is 18 amino acids long. J gave up 8 bases and V 0 bases, and 10 bases lay outside the gene matches. Germline CDR1 reads MNHEY; CDR2 reads SVGEGT. CDR3 protein: CASSYSIYGLAGVDEQFF. CDR3 sequence (DNA): TGTGCCAGCAGTTACTCGATATACGGACTAGCGGGAGTCGATGAGCAGTTCTTC.

This rearrangement joins TRBV20-1 to TRBJ1-2; no firm D call. Germline CDR1 DFQATT, CDR2 SNEGSKA (reference sequence). Deletions cut 2 bases from V and 6 bases from J, with 7 bases between. CDR3 length: 11 amino acids. In DNA, the CDR3 is TGCAGTGCTAGATCCGGGGATGGCTACACCTTC. Amino acid sequence: CSARSGDGYTF.

The sample holds a few counts of this clonotype. V gene TRBV27 combines with J gene TRBJ1-2, with D hard to call. CDR3 length: 13 residues. V dropped 1 base and J dropped 6 bases, with 9 bases sitting between them. The germline V gene encodes CDR1 MNHEY and CDR2 SMNVEV (reference sequence). CDR3 sequence reads: CASSLWGSDGYTF. CDR3 nucleotide sequence: TGTGCCAGCAGTTTATGGGGTTCCGATGGCTACACCTTC.

The chain joins TRBV28 to TRBJ2-1; 8 bases match TRBD1. Trimming at V came to 6 bases and at J to 15 bases, leaving 13 bases not matched to a gene. The germline CDR1 and CDR2 sequences are MDHEN and SYDVKM. The CDR3 totals 13 residues. The chain's CDR3 is CASSPGDRNFRFF. The DNA for the CDR3 is TGTGCCAGCAGCCCTGGGGACAGGAATTTTAGGTTCTTC.

This chain connects TRBV5-4 to TRBJ2-5; 7 bases align to TRBD1. Germline assignment: CDR1 SGHNT and CDR2 YYREEE (reference sequence). J was trimmed by 2 bases and V by 4 bases; bases with no gene match: 8. The CDR3 extends over 15 amino acids. CDR3 nucleotide sequence: TGTGCCAGCAGCCGCCTTTCGGGACAGCAAGAGACCCAGTACTTC. Protein: CASSRLSGQQETQYF.

This clonotype has more than one count but fewer than ten. The V call is TRBV29-1, the J call TRBJ2-4; no firm D call. The CDR3 extends over 13 amino acids. The germline gives CDR1 SQVTM, CDR2 ANQGSEA. V lost 5 bases to trimming and J lost 2 bases, with 10 bases between them. The CDR3 loop is CSVSRGPKNIQYF. The CDR3 nucleotides are TGCAGCGTTTCCCGCGGTCCCAAAAACATTCAGTACTTC.

This clonotype was detected a few times. The V gene is TRBV6-2 or TRBV6-3, the J gene TRBJ2-5; possibly TRBD2 for D (5 bases). This CDR3 spans 15 amino acids. The germline V gene has CDR1 MNHEY and CDR2 SVGEGT. V was pared by 7 bases and J by 7 bases, with 22 bases between. CDR3 nucleotides: TGTGCCAGCAACACCGAGGGATCCCAAGAGCGGACCCAGTACTTC. Protein product: CASNTEGSQERTQYF.

The sample holds a few counts of this clonotype. This chain links TRBV5-1 with TRBJ2-1; D gene unclear. From germline, CDR1 is SGHRS and CDR2 YFSETQ. The CDR3 has 13 residues. With 0 bases removed from V and 9 bases from J, the gap between germline ends came to 10 bases. CDR3 amino acids: CASSLDSYGEQFF. The CDR3 coding sequence is TGCGCCAGCAGCTTGGATAGTTACGGTGAGCAGTTCTTC.

This clonotype was found a few times. V is TRBV5-1 and J is TRBJ2-1; 14 bases match TRBD2. The V segment lost 0 bases and the J segment 4 bases; nucleotides outside the gene matches: 3. Per the germline V gene, CDR1 is SGHRS and CDR2 is YFSETQ. The CDR3 extends over 17 amino acids. CDR3: CASSLGLAGGPYNEQFF. CDR3 in DNA: TGCGCCAGCAGCTTGGGACTAGCGGGAGGGCCGTACAATGAGCAGTTCTTC.

V is TRBV5-5 and J is TRBJ2-3, with D unresolved. Germline V CDR1 and CDR2: SGHKS, YYEKEE (reference sequence). The CDR3 length is 12 residues. With 6 bases removed from V and 6 bases from J, the gap between germline ends came to 11 bases. DNA of the CDR3: TGTGCCAGCACCTATGACTGGGATACGCAGTATTTT. Translated: CASTYDWDTQYF. Full variable domain (remainder filled in from reference TRBV5-5 and TRBJ2-3): DAGVTQSPTHLIKTRGQQVTLRCSPISGHKSVSWYQQVLGQGPQFIFQYYEKEERGRGNFPDRFSARQFPNYSSELNVNALLLGDSALYLCASTYDWDTQYFGPGTRLTVL.

This clonotype was detected only a few times. This chain joins TRBV28 and TRBJ1-5; D perhaps matches TRBD1 (5 bases). The CDR3 sequence is 12 residues long. V shed 6 bases and J shed 4 bases, with 7 bases lying between them. The V gene's germline CDR1 is MDHEN and CDR2 SYDVKM. The CDR3 region is CASRGGNQPQHF. CDR3 coding DNA: TGTGCCAGCAGGGGGGGGAATCAGCCCCAGCATTTT.

The CDR3 sequence: CASSPTGSNTGELFF. The CDR3 nucleotides read TGTGCCAGCAGTCCGACAGGGTCGAACACCGGGGAGCTGTTTTTT. This chain connects TRBV12-3 or TRBV12-4 to TRBJ2-2, with TRBD1 matching 7 bases. Trimming at V came to 5 bases and at J to 0 bases, leaving 3 bases not matched to a gene. The CDR3 extends over 15 amino acids.

CDR3 sequence reads: CASSPASRADEQYF. The DNA of the CDR3 is TGTGCCAGCTCACCGGCTAGCCGAGCTGACGAGCAGTACTTC. This chain joins TRBV18 and TRBJ2-7; perhaps TRBD2 as D (5 bases). Germline CDR1 is KGHSH and CDR2 is LQKENI. This CDR3 is 14 amino acids long. V lost 3 bases, J lost 5 bases, and 14 bases lay in between.

The rearrangement joins TRBV6-2 or TRBV6-3 to TRBJ2-1; 11 nucleotides agree with TRBD1. CDR1 and CDR2 (germline): MNHEY, SVGEGT. V lost 7 bases, J lost 4 bases, and 9 bases stayed unmatched. The CDR3 runs 16 residues. As DNA, the CDR3 is TGTGCCAGCACCAAAGGGGACAGGGGGTGGTACAATGAGCAGTTCTTC. Its translation is CASTKGDRGWYNEQFF.

V gene TRBV7-3 combines with J gene TRBJ2-1, with D tentatively TRBD2 (6 bases). This CDR3 comprises 13 residues. Germline V gene lookup returns CDR1 SGHTA and CDR2 FQGTGA. V was pared by 5 bases and J by 8 bases, with 13 bases between. CDR3 loop: CASSPGTGYEQFF. The DNA of the CDR3 is TGTGCCAGCAGCCCAGGGACTGGCTATGAGCAGTTCTTC.

The sample holds a few counts of this clonotype. This chain joins TRBV29-1 and TRBJ1-1; D uncertain. The CDR3 length is 11 residues. V was clipped by 7 bases and J by 5 bases, with 11 bases between them. Germline CDR1 and CDR2: SQVTM and ANQGSEA. The CDR3 DNA reads TGCAGCGGGGGAAGTGATACTGAAGCTTTCTTT. This codes for CSGGSDTEAFF.